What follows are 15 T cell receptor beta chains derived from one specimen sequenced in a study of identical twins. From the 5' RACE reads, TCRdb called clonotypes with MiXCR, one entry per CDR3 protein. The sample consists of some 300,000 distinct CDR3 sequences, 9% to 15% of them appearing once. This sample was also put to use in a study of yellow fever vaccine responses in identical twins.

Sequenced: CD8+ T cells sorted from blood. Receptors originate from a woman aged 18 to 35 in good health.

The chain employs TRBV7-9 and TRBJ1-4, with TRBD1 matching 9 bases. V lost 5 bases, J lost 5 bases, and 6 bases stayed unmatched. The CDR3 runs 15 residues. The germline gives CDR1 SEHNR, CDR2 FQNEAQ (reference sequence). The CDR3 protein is CASSGPGTGNEKLFF. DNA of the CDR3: TGTGCCAGCAGCGGACCTGGGACAGGGAATGAAAAACTGTTTTTT.

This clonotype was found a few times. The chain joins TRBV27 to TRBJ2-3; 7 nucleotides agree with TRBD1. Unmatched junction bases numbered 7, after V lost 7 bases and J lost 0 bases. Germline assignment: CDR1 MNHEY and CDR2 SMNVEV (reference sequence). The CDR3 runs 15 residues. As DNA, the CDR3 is TGTGCCAGCAATGAACGGGACAGAAGCACAGATACGCAGTATTTT. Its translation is CASNERDRSTDTQYF.

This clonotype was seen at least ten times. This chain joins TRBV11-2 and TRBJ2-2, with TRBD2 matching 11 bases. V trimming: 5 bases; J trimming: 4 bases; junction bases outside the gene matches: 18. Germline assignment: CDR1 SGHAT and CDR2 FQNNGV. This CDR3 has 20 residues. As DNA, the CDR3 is TGTGCCAGCAGCCTCCTTAGCGGGAGGGCCCTCTCCCCCGTCACCGGGGAGCTGTTTTTT. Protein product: CASSLLSGRALSPVTGELFF.

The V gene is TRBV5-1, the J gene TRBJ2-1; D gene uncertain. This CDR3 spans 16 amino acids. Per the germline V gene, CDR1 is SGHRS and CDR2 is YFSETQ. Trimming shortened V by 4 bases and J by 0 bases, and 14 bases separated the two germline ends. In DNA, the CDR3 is TGCGCCAGCAGCGGCCAAGTGAAGAGCTCCTACAATGAGCAGTTCTTC. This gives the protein CASSGQVKSSYNEQFF.

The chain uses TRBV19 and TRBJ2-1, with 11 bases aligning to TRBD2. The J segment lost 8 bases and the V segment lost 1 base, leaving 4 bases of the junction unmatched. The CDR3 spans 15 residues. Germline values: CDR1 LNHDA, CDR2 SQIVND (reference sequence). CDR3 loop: CASSIGTSGWDEQFF. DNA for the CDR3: TGTGCCAGTAGTATAGGGACTAGCGGGTGGGATGAGCAGTTCTTC.

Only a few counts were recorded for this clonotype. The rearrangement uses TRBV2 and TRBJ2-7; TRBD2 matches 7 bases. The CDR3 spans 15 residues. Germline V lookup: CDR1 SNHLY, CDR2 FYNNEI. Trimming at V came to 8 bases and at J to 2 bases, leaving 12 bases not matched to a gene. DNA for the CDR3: TGTGCCAGCGGGGGGGACCTCCAATTTACCTACGAGCAGTACTTC. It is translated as CASGGDLQFTYEQYF.

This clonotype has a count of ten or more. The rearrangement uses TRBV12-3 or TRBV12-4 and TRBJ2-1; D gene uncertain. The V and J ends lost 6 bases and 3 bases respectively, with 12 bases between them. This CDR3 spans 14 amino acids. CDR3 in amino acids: CASSLRLGYNEQFF. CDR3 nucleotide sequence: TGTGCCAGCAGCCTCCGTCTGGGCTACAATGAGCAGTTCTTC.

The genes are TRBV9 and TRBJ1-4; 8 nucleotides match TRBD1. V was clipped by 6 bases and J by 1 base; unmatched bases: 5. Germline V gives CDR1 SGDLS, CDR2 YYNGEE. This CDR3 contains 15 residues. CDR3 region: CASTTGGRTNEKLFF. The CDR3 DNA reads TGTGCCAGCACCACAGGGGGACGAACTAATGAAAAACTGTTTTTT. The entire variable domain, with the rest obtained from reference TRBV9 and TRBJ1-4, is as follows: DSGVTQTPKHLITATGQRVTLRCSPRSGDLSVYWYQQSLDQGLQFLIQYYNGEERAKGNILERFSAQQFPDLHSELNLSSLELGDSALYFCASTTGGRTNEKLFFGSGTQLSVL.

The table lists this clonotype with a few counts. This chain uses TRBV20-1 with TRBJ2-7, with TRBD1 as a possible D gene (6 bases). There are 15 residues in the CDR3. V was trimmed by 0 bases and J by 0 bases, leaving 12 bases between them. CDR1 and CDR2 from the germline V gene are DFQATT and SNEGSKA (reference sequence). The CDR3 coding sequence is TGCAGTGCTAGAGATATAGACAGGCCCTCCTACGAGCAGTACTTC. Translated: CSARDIDRPSYEQYF.

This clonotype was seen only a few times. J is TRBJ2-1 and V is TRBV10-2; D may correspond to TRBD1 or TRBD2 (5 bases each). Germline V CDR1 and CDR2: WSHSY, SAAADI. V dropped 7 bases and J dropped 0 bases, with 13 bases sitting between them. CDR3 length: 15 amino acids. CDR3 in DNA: TGCGCCAGCATGGTGGGGACGTCCTCCTACAATGAGCAGTTCTTC. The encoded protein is CASMVGTSSYNEQFF.

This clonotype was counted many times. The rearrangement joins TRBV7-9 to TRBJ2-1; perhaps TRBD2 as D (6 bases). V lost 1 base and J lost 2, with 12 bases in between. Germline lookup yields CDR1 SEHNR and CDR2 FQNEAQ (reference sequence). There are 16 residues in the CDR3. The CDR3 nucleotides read TGTGCCAGCAGCTTAGTAGGTGGCGGGACCTACAATGAGCAGTTCTTC. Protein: CASSLVGGGTYNEQFF.

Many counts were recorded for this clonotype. CDR3 protein: CASSQEQGAGNQPQHF. CDR3 DNA: TGCGCCAGCAGCCAGGAACAGGGGGCTGGCAATCAGCCCCAGCATTTT. The chain carries TRBV4-1 and TRBJ1-5; 9 positions match TRBD1. V shed 3 bases, J shed 2 bases, and the junction held 5 bases outside the gene matches. CDR1 and CDR2 from the germline V gene are MGHRA and YSYEKL. The CDR3 runs to 16 residues.

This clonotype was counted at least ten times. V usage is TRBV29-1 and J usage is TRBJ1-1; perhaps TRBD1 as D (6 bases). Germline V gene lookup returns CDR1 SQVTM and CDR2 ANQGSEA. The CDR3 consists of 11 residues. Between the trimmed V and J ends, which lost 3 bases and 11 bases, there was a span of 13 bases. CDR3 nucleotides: TGCAGCGTTGAGTTGGAGGGGGTCGCTTTCTTT. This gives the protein CSVELEGVAFF. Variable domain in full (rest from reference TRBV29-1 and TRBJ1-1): SAVISQKPSRDICQRGTSLTIQCQVDSQVTMMFWYRQQPGQSLTLIATANQGSEATYESGFVIDKFPISRPNLTFSTLTVSNMSPEDSSIYLCSVELEGVAFFGQGTRLTVV.

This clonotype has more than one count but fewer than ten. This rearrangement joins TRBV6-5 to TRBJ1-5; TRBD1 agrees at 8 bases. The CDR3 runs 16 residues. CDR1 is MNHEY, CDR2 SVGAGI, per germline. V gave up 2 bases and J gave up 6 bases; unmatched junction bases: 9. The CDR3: CASSYEDSGGSQPQHF. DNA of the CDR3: TGTGCCAGCAGTTACGAAGACTCAGGGGGCAGTCAGCCCCAGCATTTT.

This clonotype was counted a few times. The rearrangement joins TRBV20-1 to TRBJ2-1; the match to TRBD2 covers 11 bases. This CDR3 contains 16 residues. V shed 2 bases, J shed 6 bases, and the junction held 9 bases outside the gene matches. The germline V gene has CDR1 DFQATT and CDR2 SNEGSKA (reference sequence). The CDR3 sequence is CSARNVAGGPSNEQFF. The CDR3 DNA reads TGCAGTGCTAGAAATGTAGCGGGAGGGCCGTCCAATGAGCAGTTCTTC.